The 20 T cell receptor beta chains listed next were all sequenced from one sample in a study of blood T cells in healthy people across ages. A J-beta primer mix and a sample-barcoded 5' primer were used in a second PCR of roughly 6 to 11 cycles. MiXCR was run by TCRdb on the 5' RACE reads, yielding one entry per CDR3 protein. The table lists more than 650,000 distinct CDR3 sequences, 53% of them singletons. The sequenced material came from blood. Receptors originate from a man older than 75 in good health.

A few counts support this clonotype. J is TRBJ1-2 and V is TRBV7-2, with D possibly matching TRBD1 (5 bases). Germline V gene data show CDR1 as SGHTA and CDR2 as FQGNSA. The CDR3 covers 17 residues. V was trimmed by 0 bases and J by 2 bases, leaving 16 bases between them. The CDR3 spells CASSLARDGLGNYGYTF. The CDR3 coding sequence is TGTGCCAGCAGCTTAGCCCGGGACGGTTTGGGAAACTATGGCTACACCTTC.

The CDR3 DNA reads TGTGCCAGCAGTGCCCTGGTGGAGGGAAGCGAGCAGTACTTC. This codes for CASSALVEGSEQYF. The V gene is TRBV6-1, the J gene TRBJ2-7, with D perhaps TRBD2 (6 bases). CDR3 length: 14 amino acids. The V end lost 4 bases, the J end lost 6 bases, and 16 bases lay between the germline ends. Germline loops: CDR1 MNHNS, CDR2 SASEGT.

This clonotype was counted only a few times. The chain joins TRBV5-1 to TRBJ2-4, with D maybe TRBD2 (5 bases). V was cut by 4 bases and J by 3 bases, with 17 bases left in between. From germline, CDR1 is SGHRS and CDR2 YFSETQ. This CDR3 comprises 16 residues. The CDR3 reads CASSLAGRSDKNIQYF. The CDR3 coding sequence is TGCGCCAGCAGCCTAGCCGGCAGGTCTGACAAAAACATTCAGTACTTC.

The V and J genes are TRBV6-4 and TRBJ2-3; TRBD1 agrees at 8 bases. The CDR3 length is 16 residues. Losses at the gene ends were 6 bases for V and 4 bases for J; bases not matched to a gene: 12. Germline CDR1 MRHNA, CDR2 SNTAGT. The CDR3 nucleotides are TGTGCCAGCAGCGCCGGTGGACAGGGCGTGTCAGATACGCAGTATTTT. It codes for CASSAGGQGVSDTQYF.

This clonotype occurred many times. This chain connects TRBV7-2 to TRBJ2-1, with TRBD1 matching over 10 bases. The CDR3 sequence is 15 residues long. The V gene end was trimmed by 4 bases and the J gene end by 9 bases; junction bases not matched to a gene: 9. In germline, CDR1 is SGHTA, CDR2 FQGNSA. This CDR3 reads CASSSRQGAFGEQFF. The DNA for the CDR3 is TGTGCCAGCAGCTCTAGACAGGGGGCTTTTGGTGAGCAGTTCTTC. The full variable domain, completed using reference TRBV7-2 and TRBJ2-1, is GAGVSQSPSNKVTEKGKDVELRCDPISGHTALYWYRQSLGQGLEFLIYFQGNSAPDKSGLPSDRFSAERTGGSVSTLTIQRTQQEDSAVYLCASSSRQGAFGEQFFGPGTRLTVL.

The CDR3 DNA sequence: TGTGCCAGCAGCTCAGGGGACTCCAATGAGCAGTTCTTC. Protein: CASSSGDSNEQFF. This chain joins TRBV2 and TRBJ2-1; TRBD1 or TRBD2 may be the D gene (6 bases each). The V end was cut by 6 bases, the J end by 6 bases, with 12 bases between. The CDR3 spans 13 residues. Germline V gene lookup returns CDR1 SNHLY and CDR2 FYNNEI. The full variable domain, completed using reference TRBV2 and TRBJ2-1, is EPEVTQTPSHQVTQMGQEVILRCVPISNHLYFYWYRQILGQKVEFLVSFYNNEISEKSEIFDDQFSVERPDGSNFTLKIRSTKLEDSAMYFCASSSGDSNEQFFGPGTRLTVL.

V usage is TRBV20-1 and J usage is TRBJ2-3, with 11 bases matching TRBD2. V lost 5 bases and J lost 2; bases outside the gene matches: 3. Germline V CDR1 and CDR2: DFQATT, SNEGSKA (reference sequence). The CDR3 contains 14 residues. The CDR3 loop is CSAHSGRDTDTQYF. The CDR3 DNA reads TGCAGTGCTCATAGCGGGAGGGACACAGATACGCAGTATTTT.

The CDR3 nucleotides read TGCGCCAGCAGCTTTGGAGGTGTTGGCCACGAGCAGTACTTC. This codes for CASSFGGVGHEQYF. The rearrangement links TRBV5-1 to TRBJ2-5; tentative D call: TRBD2 (5 bases). Near its end, the DNA agrees better with TRBJ2-7, so the J call may be wrong. Per the germline V gene, CDR1 is SGHRS and CDR2 is YFSETQ. This CDR3 has 14 residues.

Here the CDR3 reads CASSIRGVKNTEAFF. The DNA of the CDR3 is TGTGCCAGCAGCATACGGGGGGTGAAGAACACTGAAGCTTTCTTT. The rearrangement uses TRBV21-1 and TRBJ1-1; TRBD1 reflects the table's D call only, with no check against the DNA. TRBV21-1 is flagged as a pseudogene. CDR3 length: 15 residues.

The chain uses TRBV6-1 and TRBJ2-5; 7 bases match TRBD1. The DNA end is a closer match to TRBJ2-7, so the J assignment may be wrong. This CDR3 region has 14 residues. Germline-derived CDR1 and CDR2 are MNHNS and SASEGT. In nucleotides, the CDR3 is TGTGCCAGCAGTCCCGGGACAGAAAATTCCGAGCAGTACTTC. Translation gives CASSPGTENSEQYF.

Comments on this clonotype: This sequence may be a read error, since a much larger clone differs from it by one base. This sequence joins TRBV29-1 and TRBJ2-7; maybe TRBD2 (5 bases). CDR3 length: 14 residues. CDR1 is SQVTM and CDR2 is ANQGSEA in the germline V gene. The CDR3 coding sequence is TGCAGTTATCCCCGGGGTAGCGCTTCCTACGAGCAGTACTTC. It is translated as CSYPRGSASYEQYF.

This clonotype showed up many times. This chain uses TRBV10-3 with TRBJ2-5, with a possible D match to TRBD2 (5 bases). Trimming removed 8 bases from V and 1 base from J, with 11 bases in between. CDR1 and CDR2 (germline): ENHRY, SYGVKD. This CDR3 has 13 residues. This chain's CDR3 is CAIARGVQETQYF. In nucleotides, the CDR3 is TGTGCCATCGCTCGGGGAGTCCAAGAGACCCAGTACTTC.

The chain combines TRBV10-3 with TRBJ2-1; tentative D call: TRBD2 (5 bases). The CDR3 sequence is 14 residues long. Germline V gene data show CDR1 as ENHRY and CDR2 as SYGVKD. The V end was cut by 10 bases, the J end by 8 bases, with 21 bases between. CDR3 loop: CANLDKSGVHEQFF. The CDR3 DNA is TGTGCCAACCTCGACAAGTCCGGGGTCCATGAGCAGTTCTTC.

The chain is built from TRBV29-1 and TRBJ2-1; tentatively, D is TRBD1 or TRBD2 (6 bases each). The V gene's germline CDR1 is SQVTM and CDR2 ANQGSEA. V lost 4 bases and J 2 bases, leaving 18 bases between the germline ends. This CDR3 has 16 amino acids. The CDR3 protein is CSVGGPRDKAYNEQFF. The CDR3 coding sequence is TGCAGCGTTGGGGGCCCGCGGGACAAGGCCTACAATGAGCAGTTCTTC.

The chain carries TRBV27 and TRBJ2-1; 16 bases align to TRBD2. With the DNA end fitting TRBJ2-7 better, the J assignment may be wrong. This CDR3 is 19 amino acids long. The germline CDR1 and CDR2 sequences are MNHEY and SMNVEV (reference sequence). CDR3 sequence (DNA): TGTGCCAGCCTCAAACCGGGACTAGCGGGAGGGCCGGGTTACAATGAGCAGTACTTC. Translation: CASLKPGLAGGPGYNEQYF.

The genes are TRBV5-1 and TRBJ2-2, with 10 positions matching TRBD2. Germline V lookup: CDR1 SGHRS, CDR2 YFSETQ. CDR3 size: 16 residues. The J segment lost 3 bases and the V segment lost 4 bases, leaving 6 bases of the junction unmatched. CDR3 nucleotides: TGCGCCAGCAGCGTACGAGGACTAGCGGACACCGGGGAGCTGTTTTTT. It yields the protein CASSVRGLADTGELFF.

The V and J genes are TRBV15 and TRBJ2-5; no clear D gene. Looked up from germline, CDR1 is LNHNV and CDR2 is YYDKDF (reference sequence). Trimming took 0 bases from V and 11 from J, leaving 22 bases between them. The CDR3 totals 16 residues. The CDR3 sequence: CATSRDPAVYEKEQYF. Here the CDR3 DNA reads TGTGCCACCAGCAGAGACCCCGCGGTGTACGAGAAAGAGCAGTACTTC. Using reference TRBV15 and TRBJ2-5 for the parts outside the CDR3, the full variable domain is DAMVIQNPRYQVTQFGKPVTLSCSQTLNHNVMYWYQQKSSQAPKLLFHYYDKDFNNEADTPDNFQSRRPNTSFCFLDIRSPGLGDTAMYLCATSRDPAVYEKEQYFGPGTRLLVL.

This clonotype was seen only a few times. This rearrangement joins TRBV27 to TRBJ2-5; D not certain. The J call is uncertain, as TRBJ2-4 better fits the DNA end. The germline V gene has CDR1 MNHEY and CDR2 SMNVEV (reference sequence). The CDR3 runs to 15 residues. CDR3 region: CASSFRTAAKNIQYF. The DNA of the CDR3 is TGTGCCAGCAGTTTTAGGACCGCAGCCAAAAACATTCAGTACTTC.

Worth noting for this clonotype: At one end, the junction sequence differs from germline, possibly due to a read error. This rearrangement joins TRBV12-3 or TRBV12-4 to TRBJ1-6; D remains unclear. The CDR3 length is 15 residues. DNA of the CDR3: TGTGCCAGCAGACTATGGTCGGCAAATAACTCACCCCTCCACTTT. Its protein product is CASRLWSANNSPLHF.

The chain carries TRBV4-1 and TRBJ2-5; D remains ambiguous. Matching the DNA end better, TRBJ2-7 makes the J call doubtful. There are 15 residues in the CDR3. CDR1 and CDR2 from the germline V gene are MGHRA and YSYEKL. This CDR3 reads CASSQGNGNLYEQYF. As DNA, the CDR3 is TGCGCCAGCAGCCAAGGTAACGGAAACCTCTACGAGCAGTACTTC.